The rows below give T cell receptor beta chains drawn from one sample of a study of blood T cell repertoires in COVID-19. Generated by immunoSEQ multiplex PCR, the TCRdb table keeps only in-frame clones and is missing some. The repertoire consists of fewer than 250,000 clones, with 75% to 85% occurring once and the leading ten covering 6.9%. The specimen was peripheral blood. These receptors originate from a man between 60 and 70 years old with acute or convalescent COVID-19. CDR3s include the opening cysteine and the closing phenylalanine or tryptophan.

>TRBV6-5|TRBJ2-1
CASSYTGKLYNEQFF
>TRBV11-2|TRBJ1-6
CASSLTPGDNSPLHF
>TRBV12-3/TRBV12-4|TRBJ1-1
CASSPQINTEAFF
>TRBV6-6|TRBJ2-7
CASSFTRGSGEQYF
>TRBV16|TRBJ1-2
CASSRQRTESSYGYTF
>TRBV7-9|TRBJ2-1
CASSSLIDQRASSYNEQFF
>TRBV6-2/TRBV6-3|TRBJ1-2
CASSYPTDGVSNYGYTF
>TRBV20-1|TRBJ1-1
CSARRDPEAFF
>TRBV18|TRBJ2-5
CASSSQTSASGQETQYF
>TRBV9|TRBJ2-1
CASSVGGSASSYNEQFF
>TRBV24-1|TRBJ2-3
CATSDTSSGRADTQYF
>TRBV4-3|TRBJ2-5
CASSQALPGQGQETQYF
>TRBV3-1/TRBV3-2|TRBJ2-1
CASSQVFEKAGVDSSYNEQFF
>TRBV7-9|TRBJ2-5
CASSLPAGGPGETQYF
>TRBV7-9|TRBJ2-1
CASSLDTNEQFF
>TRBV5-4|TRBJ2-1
CASSSGDRRYTNEQFF
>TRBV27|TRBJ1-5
CASSSVQGMVVGNQPQHF
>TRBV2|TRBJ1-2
CASTETGGSGGYTF
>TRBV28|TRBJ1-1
CASRQGLNTEAFF
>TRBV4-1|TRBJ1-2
CASSSLPGQGARANYGYTF
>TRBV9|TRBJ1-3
CASSVQAGTAGNTIYF
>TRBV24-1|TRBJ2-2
CATSDSGQGVTGELFF
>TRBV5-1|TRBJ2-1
CASSSRDRGYNEQFF
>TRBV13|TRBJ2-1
CASSLDTSGGYEQFF
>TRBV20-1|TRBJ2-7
CSARSPREQYF
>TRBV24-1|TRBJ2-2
CATSDFQGLNTGELFF
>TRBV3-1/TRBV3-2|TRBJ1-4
CASSATASSEKLFF
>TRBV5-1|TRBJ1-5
CASSWGEGGNQPQHF
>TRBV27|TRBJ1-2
CASSPTGAYGYTF
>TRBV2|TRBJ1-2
CASSPPGEDYGYTF
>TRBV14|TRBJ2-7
CASSQEGRGGTEQYF
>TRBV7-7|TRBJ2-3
CASSSGSTDTQYF
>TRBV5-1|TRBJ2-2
CASSLGQRSGELFF
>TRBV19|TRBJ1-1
CASRRDSLNTEAFF
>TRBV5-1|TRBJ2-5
CASSLGAGRETQYF
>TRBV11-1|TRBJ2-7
CASSFGPFGVSYEQYF
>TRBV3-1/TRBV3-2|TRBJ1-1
CASLAGTGAAEAFF
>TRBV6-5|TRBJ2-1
CASSYLGQGGYNEQFF
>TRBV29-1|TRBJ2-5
CSATGHQETQYF
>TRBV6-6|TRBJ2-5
CASSPKREVWETQYF
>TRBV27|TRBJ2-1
CASSRGTGYTYNEQFF
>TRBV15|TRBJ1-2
CATSFRDRFGYTF
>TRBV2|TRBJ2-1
CASSVGQGSYNEQFF
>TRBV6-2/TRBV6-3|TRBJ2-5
CASSSYMPGETQYF
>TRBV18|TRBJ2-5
CASSPQWGLETQYF
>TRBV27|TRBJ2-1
CASSFTGGGNEQFF
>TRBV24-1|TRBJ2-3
CATGGDRHRTDTQYF
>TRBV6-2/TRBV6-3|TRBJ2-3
CASSSTDTQYF
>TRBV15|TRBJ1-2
CATSTNSGDYGYTF
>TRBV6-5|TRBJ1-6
CASRQGASYNSPLHF
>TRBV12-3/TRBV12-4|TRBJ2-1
CASSLGDEQFF